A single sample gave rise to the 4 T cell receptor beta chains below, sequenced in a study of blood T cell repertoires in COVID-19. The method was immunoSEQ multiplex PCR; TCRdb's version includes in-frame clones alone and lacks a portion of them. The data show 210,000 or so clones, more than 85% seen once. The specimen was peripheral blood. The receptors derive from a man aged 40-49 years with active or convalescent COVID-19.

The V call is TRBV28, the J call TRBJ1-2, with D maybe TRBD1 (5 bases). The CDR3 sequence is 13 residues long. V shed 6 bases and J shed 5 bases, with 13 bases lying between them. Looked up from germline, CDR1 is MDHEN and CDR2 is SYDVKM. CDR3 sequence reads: CASRTRQGYGYTF. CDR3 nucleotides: TGTGCCAGCAGGACCCGGCAGGGTTATGGCTACACCTTC.

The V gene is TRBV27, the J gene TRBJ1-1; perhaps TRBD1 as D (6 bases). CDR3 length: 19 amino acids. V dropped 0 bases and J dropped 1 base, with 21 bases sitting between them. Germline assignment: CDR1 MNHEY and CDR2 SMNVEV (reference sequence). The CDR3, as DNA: TGTGCCAGCAGTTTATCGTTTGGGGGGCGCGGGGGTAAGAACACTGAAGCTTTCTTT. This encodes CASSLSFGGRGGKNTEAFF.

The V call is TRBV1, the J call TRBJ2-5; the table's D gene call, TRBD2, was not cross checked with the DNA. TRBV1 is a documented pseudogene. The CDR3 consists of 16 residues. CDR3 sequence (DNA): TGCACCAGCAGCCACCGGACTGGGTCCCGAAGGGAGACCCAGTACTTC. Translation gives CTSSHRTGSRRETQYF.

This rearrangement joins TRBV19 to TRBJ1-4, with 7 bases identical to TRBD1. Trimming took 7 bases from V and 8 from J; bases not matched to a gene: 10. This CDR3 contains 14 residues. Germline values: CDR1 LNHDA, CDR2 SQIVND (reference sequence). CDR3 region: CASTPSDRIEKLFF. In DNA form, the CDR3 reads TGTGCCAGTACCCCCTCGGACAGGATCGAAAAACTGTTTTTT.